Each of the 13 T cell receptor beta chains below was sequenced from the same sample in a study of blood T cell repertoires in COVID-19. TCRdb's copy holds only in-frame clones and misses some; the assay was immunoSEQ multiplex PCR. The table records roughly 120,000 clones, approximately 85% of them present only once. Specimen: peripheral blood. The origin of the receptors is a human donor in a cohort sampled during active COVID-19.

The gene calls are TRBV24-1 and TRBJ2-7, with 9 bases lining up with TRBD1. The germline V gene encodes CDR1 KGHDR and CDR2 SFDVKD. This CDR3 has 13 residues. V was pared by 7 bases and J by 3 bases, with 3 bases of the junction left unmatched. The CDR3 nucleotides read TGTGCCACCAGGGGGGACAGGGTCTACGAGCAGTACTTC. Protein product: CATRGDRVYEQYF.

This clone appeared once. A read error may account for a junction end that differs from germline. The same CDR3 can be traced to other DNA sequences in this sample. The CDR3 here is CASSSGSLGYGYTF. In DNA form, the CDR3 reads TGCGCCAGCAGCTCGGGGAGCTTAGGCTATGGTTACACCTTC. The chain recombines TRBV5-1 with TRBJ1-2; D is ambiguous. Germline loops: CDR1 SGHRS, CDR2 YFSETQ. This CDR3 is 14 amino acids long.

The gene calls are TRBV27 and TRBJ2-7, with TRBD2 matching over 10 bases. With V trimmed by 0 bases and J by 3 bases, 5 bases remained unmatched. Germline lookup yields CDR1 MNHEY and CDR2 SMNVEV (reference sequence). This CDR3 has 16 residues. The CDR3 region has the DNA TGTGCCAGCAGTTTATCGGCTAGCGGGAGCTTCTACGAGCAGTACTTC. Its translation: CASSLSASGSFYEQYF.

V is TRBV30 and J is TRBJ2-2; no firm D call. CDR3 size: 16 residues. Trimming took 4 bases from V and 0 from J, leaving 15 bases between them. Looked up from germline, CDR1 is GTSNPN and CDR2 is SVGIG (reference sequence). The CDR3 DNA sequence: TGTGCCTGGATTGAGGATCGGCACCCGAACACCGGGGAGCTGTTTTTT. This encodes CAWIEDRHPNTGELFF.

V and J are TRBV30 and TRBJ2-5, with TRBD1 matching over 7 bases. V lost 2 bases and J lost 11; bases outside the gene matches: 8. The germline CDR1 and CDR2 sequences are GTSNPN and SVGIG (reference sequence). The CDR3 is 12 amino acids. The CDR3 protein is CAWSPQGRTQYF. CDR3 coding DNA: TGTGCCTGGAGTCCACAGGGGCGAACTCAGTACTTC.

This clone came up once. This chain uses TRBV4-1 with TRBJ2-7; 7 positions match TRBD2. Losses at the gene ends were 1 base for V and 2 bases for J; bases not matched to a gene: 8. CDR3 size: 16 residues. The V gene's germline CDR1 is MGHRA and CDR2 YSYEKL. The CDR3 region is CASSQGPPSGAYEQYF. CDR3 DNA sequence: TGCGCCAGCAGCCAAGGTCCGCCTAGCGGAGCCTACGAGCAGTACTTC.

This clone was counted a single time. This rearrangement joins TRBV4-3 to TRBJ2-3; 11 bases are shared with TRBD2. Unmatched junction bases numbered 6, after V lost 4 bases and J lost 3 bases. Germline loops: CDR1 LGHNA, CDR2 YSLEER. The CDR3 runs to 16 residues. CDR3 sequence reads: CASSRVAGGPTDTQYF. CDR3 bases: TGCGCCAGCAGCCGAGTAGCGGGAGGGCCGACAGATACGCAGTATTTT.

The V gene is TRBV4-2, the J gene TRBJ1-1; D is undetermined. Germline V gene lookup returns CDR1 LGHNA and CDR2 YNFKEQ. This CDR3 contains 13 residues. With 2 bases removed from V and 1 base from J, the gap between germline ends came to 5 bases. The CDR3 protein is CASSQRANTEAFF. Here the CDR3 DNA reads TGTGCCAGCAGCCAAAGAGCGAACACTGAAGCTTTCTTT.

This chain links TRBV2 with TRBJ2-5; 16 bases match TRBD2. Trimming cost V 10 bases and J 4 bases; bases outside gene matches: 6. The V gene's germline CDR1 is SNHLY and CDR2 FYNNEI. The CDR3 length is 15 residues. The CDR3 is CANSGTSGRVETQYF. DNA for the CDR3: TGTGCCAACTCCGGGACTAGCGGGAGGGTAGAGACCCAGTACTTC.

The gene calls are TRBV23-1 and TRBJ1-1; TRBD1 agrees at 7 bases. TRBV23-1 is an ORF; its function is uncertain. After removal of 3 bases from V and 3 bases from J, the junction contained 13 bases not matched to a gene. This CDR3 is 17 amino acids long. The CDR3 bases are TGCGCCAGCAGTCACTCGCCCCCGACAGGGACCCACACTGAAGCTTTCTTT. Protein sequence: CASSHSPPTGTHTEAFF.

V gene TRBV4-3 combines with J gene TRBJ2-7, with D unclear. Germline V gene sequence: CDR1 LGHNA, CDR2 YSLEER. The CDR3 contains 15 residues. V was shortened by 1 base and J by 0 bases, with 10 bases between the two germline ends. This CDR3 is CASSQAPKSSYEQYF. The CDR3, as DNA: TGCGCCAGCAGCCAAGCCCCAAAGAGCTCCTACGAGCAGTACTTC.

The chain is built from TRBV6-5 and TRBJ1-2; TRBD1 matches 7 bases. This CDR3 has 14 amino acids. The germline V gene encodes CDR1 MNHEY and CDR2 SVGAGI. After removal of 2 bases from V and 6 bases from J, the junction contained 6 bases not matched to a gene. CDR3 DNA: TGTGCCAGCAGTTACCCAGGGGGAGCAGATGGCTACACCTTC. This codes for CASSYPGGADGYTF.

The rearrangement joins TRBV12-3 or TRBV12-4 to TRBJ1-2, with TRBD1 identical over 7 bases. V gave up 1 base and J gave up 10 bases; unmatched junction bases: 6. This CDR3 spans 13 amino acids. CDR3 nucleotide sequence: TGTGCCAGCAGTTTAGGTTCAGGGACAGACTACACCTTC. As protein: CASSLGSGTDYTF.